The 5 T cell receptor beta chains listed next were all sequenced from one sample in a study of cytomegalovirus exposure and HLA in healthy donors. Some clones are missing from TCRdb's copy, which holds only in-frame ones; the method was immunoSEQ multiplex PCR. The sample records 95,000 to 150,000 clones, around 85% being singletons. Source material: PBMCs. These receptors were taken from a woman in her 30s in good health and CMV-seronegative.

The V call is TRBV6-1, the J call TRBJ1-5, with a weak D call TRBD1 (5 bases). The germline CDR1 and CDR2 sequences are MNHNS and SASEGT. This CDR3 comprises 13 residues. V lost 6 bases, J lost 0 bases, and 6 bases lay in between. The CDR3 sequence: CASRGGSNQPQHF. The CDR3 nucleotides are TGTGCCAGCAGGGGGGGTAGCAATCAGCCCCAGCATTTT.

V usage is TRBV6-5 and J usage is TRBJ2-7; no reliable D call. The V end was cut by 5 bases, the J end by 0 bases, with 11 bases between. CDR3 length: 14 residues. Germline-derived CDR1 and CDR2 are MNHEY and SVGAGI. The CDR3 bases are TGTGCCAGCAGTCCCTCGTTTAACTCCTACGAGCAGTACTTC. Protein sequence: CASSPSFNSYEQYF.

CDR3 nucleotides: TGTGCCAGCAGCTTCGATCTTAGCTCCTACGAGCAGTACTTC. It codes for CASSFDLSSYEQYF. The chain combines TRBV5-5 with TRBJ2-7; D is undetermined. V dropped 2 bases and J dropped 0 bases, with 9 bases sitting between them. In germline, CDR1 is SGHKS, CDR2 YYEKEE (reference sequence). The CDR3 spans 14 residues.

The chain employs TRBV27 and TRBJ2-1, with D perhaps TRBD1 (6 bases). Germline-derived CDR1 and CDR2 are MNHEY and SMNVEV (reference sequence). V was trimmed by 5 bases and J by 8 bases, leaving 7 bases between them. The CDR3 loop spans 11 amino acids. CDR3 DNA sequence: TGTGCCAGCAGTAGACAGGATGAGCAGTTCTTC. Protein: CASSRQDEQFF.

This chain joins TRBV30 and TRBJ1-3; TRBD1 matches 7 bases. This CDR3 region has 14 residues. V lost 0 bases, J lost 2 bases, and 1 base stayed unmatched. Germline lookup yields CDR1 GTSNPN and CDR2 SVGIG (reference sequence). CDR3 region: CAWSVGTAGNTIYF. CDR3 DNA: TGTGCCTGGAGTGTCGGGACAGCTGGAAACACCATATATTTT.